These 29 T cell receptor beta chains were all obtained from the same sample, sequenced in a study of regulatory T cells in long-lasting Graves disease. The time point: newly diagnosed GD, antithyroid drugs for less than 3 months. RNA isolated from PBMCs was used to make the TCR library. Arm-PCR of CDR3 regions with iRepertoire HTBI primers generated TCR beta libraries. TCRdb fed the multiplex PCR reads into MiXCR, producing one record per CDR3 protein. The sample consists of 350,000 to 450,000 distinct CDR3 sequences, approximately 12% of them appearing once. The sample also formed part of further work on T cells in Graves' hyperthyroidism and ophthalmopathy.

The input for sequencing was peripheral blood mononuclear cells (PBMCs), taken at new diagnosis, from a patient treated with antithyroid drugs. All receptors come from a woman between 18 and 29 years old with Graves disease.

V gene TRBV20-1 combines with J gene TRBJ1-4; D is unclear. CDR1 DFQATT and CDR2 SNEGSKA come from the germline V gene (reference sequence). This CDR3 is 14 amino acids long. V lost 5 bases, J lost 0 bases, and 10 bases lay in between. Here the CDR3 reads CSAFGVATNEKLFF. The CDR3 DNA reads TGCAGTGCTTTCGGAGTTGCAACTAATGAAAAACTGTTTTTT.

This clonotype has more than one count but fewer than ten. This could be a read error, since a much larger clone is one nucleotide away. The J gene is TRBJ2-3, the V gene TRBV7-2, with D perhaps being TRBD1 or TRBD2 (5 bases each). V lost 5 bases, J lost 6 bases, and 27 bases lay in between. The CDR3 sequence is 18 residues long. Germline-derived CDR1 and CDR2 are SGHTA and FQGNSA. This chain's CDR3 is CASSTGRTIPKPPDTQYF. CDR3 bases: TGTGCCAGCAGCACGGGACGGACGATACCTAAACCACCGGATACGCAGTATTTT.

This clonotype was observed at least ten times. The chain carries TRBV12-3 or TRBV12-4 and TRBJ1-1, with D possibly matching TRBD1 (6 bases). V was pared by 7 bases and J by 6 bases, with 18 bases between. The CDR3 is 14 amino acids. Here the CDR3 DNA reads TGTGCCAGCAAACCGGGACTACAGGGCGCTGAAGCTTTCTTT. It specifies CASKPGLQGAEAFF.

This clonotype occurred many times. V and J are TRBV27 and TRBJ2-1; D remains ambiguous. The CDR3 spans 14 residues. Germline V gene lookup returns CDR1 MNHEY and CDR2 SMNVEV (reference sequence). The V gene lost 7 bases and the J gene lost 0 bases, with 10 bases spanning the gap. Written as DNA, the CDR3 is TGTGCCAGCACCGGACGGGTCTCCTACAATGAGCAGTTCTTC. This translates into CASTGRVSYNEQFF.

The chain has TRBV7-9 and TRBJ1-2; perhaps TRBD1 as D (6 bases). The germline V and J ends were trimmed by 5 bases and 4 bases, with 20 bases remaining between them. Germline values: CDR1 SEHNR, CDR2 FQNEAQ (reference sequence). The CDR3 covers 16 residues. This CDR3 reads CASSPGGAGILYGYTF. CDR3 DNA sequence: TGTGCCAGCAGCCCGGGGGGGGCAGGGATTCTCTATGGCTACACCTTC.

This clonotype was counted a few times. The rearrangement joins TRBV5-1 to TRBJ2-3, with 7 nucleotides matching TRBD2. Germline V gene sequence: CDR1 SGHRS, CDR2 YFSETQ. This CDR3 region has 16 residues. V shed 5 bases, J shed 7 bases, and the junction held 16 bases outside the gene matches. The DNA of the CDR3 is TGCGCCAGCAGAGGTGTTAGCGGGCAAACACCCTATACGCAGTATTTT. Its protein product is CASRGVSGQTPYTQYF. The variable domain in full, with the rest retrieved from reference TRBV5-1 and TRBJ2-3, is KAGVTQTPRYLIKTRGQQVTLSCSPISGHRSVSWYQQTPGQGLQFLFEYFSETQRNKGNFPGRFSGRQFSNSRSEMNVSTLELGDSALYLCASRGVSGQTPYTQYFGPGTRLTVL.

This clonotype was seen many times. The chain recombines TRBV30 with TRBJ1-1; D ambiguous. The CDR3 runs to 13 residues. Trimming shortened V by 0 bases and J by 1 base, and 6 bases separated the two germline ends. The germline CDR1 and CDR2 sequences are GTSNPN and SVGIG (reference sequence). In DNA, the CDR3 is TGTGCCTGGAGTGTACAGCAGAACACTGAAGCTTTCTTT. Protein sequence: CAWSVQQNTEAFF.

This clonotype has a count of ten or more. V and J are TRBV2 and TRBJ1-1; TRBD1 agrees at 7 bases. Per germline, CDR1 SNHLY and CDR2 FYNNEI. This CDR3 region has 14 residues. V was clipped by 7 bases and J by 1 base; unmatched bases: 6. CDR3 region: CASMKTGSNTEAFF. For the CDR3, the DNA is TGTGCCAGCATGAAGACAGGGTCGAACACTGAAGCTTTCTTT.

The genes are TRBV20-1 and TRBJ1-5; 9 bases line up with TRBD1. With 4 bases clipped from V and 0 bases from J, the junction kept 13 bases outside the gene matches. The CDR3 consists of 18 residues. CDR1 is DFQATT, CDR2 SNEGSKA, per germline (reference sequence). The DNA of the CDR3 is TGCAGTGCTACCCGGAGTACAGGGGGCCGTTATAGCAATCAGCCCCAGCATTTT. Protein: CSATRSTGGRYSNQPQHF.

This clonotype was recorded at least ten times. CDR3 loop: CASSPVDRGEQYV. The DNA for the CDR3 is TGTGCCAGCTCACCAGTGGACAGGGGTGAGCAGTACGTC. The rearrangement joins TRBV18 to TRBJ2-7, with TRBD1 matching over 9 bases. V trimming: 2 bases; J trimming: 7 bases; junction bases outside the gene matches: 3. Germline CDR1 and CDR2: KGHSH and LQKENI. The CDR3 extends over 13 amino acids.

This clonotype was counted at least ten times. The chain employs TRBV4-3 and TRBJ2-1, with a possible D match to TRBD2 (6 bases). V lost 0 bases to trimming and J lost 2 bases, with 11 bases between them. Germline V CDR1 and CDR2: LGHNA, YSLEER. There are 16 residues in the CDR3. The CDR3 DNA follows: TGCGCCAGCAGCCAAGATTTTGGGACTGCCTACAATGAGCAGTTCTTC. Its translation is CASSQDFGTAYNEQFF.

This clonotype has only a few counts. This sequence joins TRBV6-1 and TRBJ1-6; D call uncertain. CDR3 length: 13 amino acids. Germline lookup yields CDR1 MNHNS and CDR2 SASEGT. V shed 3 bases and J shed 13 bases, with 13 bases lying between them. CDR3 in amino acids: CASSESRRAPLHF. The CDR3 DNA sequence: TGTGCCAGCAGTGAGTCAAGACGGGCCCCCCTCCACTTT.

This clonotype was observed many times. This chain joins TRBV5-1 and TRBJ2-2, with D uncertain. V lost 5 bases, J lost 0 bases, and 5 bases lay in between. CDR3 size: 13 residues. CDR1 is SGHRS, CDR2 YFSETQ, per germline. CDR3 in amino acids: CASSRPNTGELFF. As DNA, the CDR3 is TGCGCCAGCAGTCGACCGAACACCGGGGAGCTGTTTTTT.

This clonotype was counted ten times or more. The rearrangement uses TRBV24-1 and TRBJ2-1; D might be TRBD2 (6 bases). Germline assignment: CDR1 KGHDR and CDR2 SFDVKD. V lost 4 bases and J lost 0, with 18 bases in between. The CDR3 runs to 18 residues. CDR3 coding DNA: TGTGCCACCAGTGAATCCCGGGACTGGACCAGCTCCTACAATGAGCAGTTCTTC. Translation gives CATSESRDWTSSYNEQFF.

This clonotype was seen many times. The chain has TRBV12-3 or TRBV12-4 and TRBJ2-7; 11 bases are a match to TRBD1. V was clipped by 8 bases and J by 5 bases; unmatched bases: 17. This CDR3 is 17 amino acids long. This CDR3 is CASVRWTGGLTIHEQYF. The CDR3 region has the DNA TGTGCCAGCGTTAGGTGGACAGGGGGCCTTACTATTCACGAGCAGTACTTC.

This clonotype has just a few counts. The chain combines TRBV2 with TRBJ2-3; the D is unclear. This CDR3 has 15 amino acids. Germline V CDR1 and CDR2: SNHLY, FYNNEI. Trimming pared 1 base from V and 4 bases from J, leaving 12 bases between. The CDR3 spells CASSEVPRKADTQYF. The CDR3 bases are TGTGCCAGCAGTGAAGTCCCCCGAAAGGCAGATACGCAGTATTTT.

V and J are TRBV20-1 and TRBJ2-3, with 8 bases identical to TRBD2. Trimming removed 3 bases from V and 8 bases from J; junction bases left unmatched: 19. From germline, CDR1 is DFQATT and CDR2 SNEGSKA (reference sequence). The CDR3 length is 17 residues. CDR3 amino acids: CSASSSGLAGTVGTQYF. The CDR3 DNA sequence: TGCAGTGCTAGCTCTTCTGGGTTAGCGGGGACCGTGGGTACGCAGTATTTT.

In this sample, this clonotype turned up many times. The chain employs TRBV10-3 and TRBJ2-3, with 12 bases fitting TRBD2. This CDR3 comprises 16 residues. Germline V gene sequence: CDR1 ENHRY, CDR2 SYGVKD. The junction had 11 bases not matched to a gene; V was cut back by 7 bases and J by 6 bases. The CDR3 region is CAITSPGLAGPDTQYF. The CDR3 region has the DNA TGTGCCATCACTTCGCCGGGACTAGCGGGCCCGGATACGCAGTATTTT.

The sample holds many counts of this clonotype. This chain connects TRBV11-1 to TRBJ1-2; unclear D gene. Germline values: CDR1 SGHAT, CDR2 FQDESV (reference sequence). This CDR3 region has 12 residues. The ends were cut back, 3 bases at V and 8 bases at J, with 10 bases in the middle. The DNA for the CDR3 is TGTGCCAGCAGCTTCGGGAGAGGGGGCTACACCTTC. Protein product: CASSFGRGGYTF.

The CDR3 region has the DNA TGCGCCAGCAGCTGGTCGCGCGTGAAGGCAGATACGCAGTATTTT. This encodes CASSWSRVKADTQYF. The chain is built from TRBV5-1 and TRBJ2-3, with unresolved D. The CDR3 covers 15 residues. The V gene lost 3 bases and the J gene lost 4 bases, with 15 bases spanning the gap. Germline V gives CDR1 SGHRS, CDR2 YFSETQ.

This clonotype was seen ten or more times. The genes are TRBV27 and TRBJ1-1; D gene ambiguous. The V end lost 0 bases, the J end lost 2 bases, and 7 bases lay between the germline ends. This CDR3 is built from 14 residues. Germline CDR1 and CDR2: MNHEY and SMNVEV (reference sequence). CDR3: CASSLSASNTEAFF. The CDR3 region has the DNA TGTGCCAGCAGTTTATCAGCGTCTAACACTGAAGCTTTCTTT.

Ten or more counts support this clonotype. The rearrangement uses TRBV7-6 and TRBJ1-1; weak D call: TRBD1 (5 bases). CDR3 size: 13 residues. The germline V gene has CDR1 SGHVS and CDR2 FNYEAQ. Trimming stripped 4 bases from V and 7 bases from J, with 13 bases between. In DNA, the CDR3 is TGTGCCAGCAGCTCCTCCGGGGCCATTGAAGCTTTCTTT. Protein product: CASSSSGAIEAFF.

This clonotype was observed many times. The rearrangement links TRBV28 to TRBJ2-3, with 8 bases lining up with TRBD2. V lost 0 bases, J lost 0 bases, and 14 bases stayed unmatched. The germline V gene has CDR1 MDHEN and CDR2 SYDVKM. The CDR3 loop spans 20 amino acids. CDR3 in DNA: TGTGCCAGCAGTTTATGGGGGTCCGGGAGGGCCGAATCTAGCACAGATACGCAGTATTTT. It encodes CASSLWGSGRAESSTDTQYF. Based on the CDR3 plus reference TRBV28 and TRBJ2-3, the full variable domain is DVKVTQSSRYLVKRTGEKVFLECVQDMDHENMFWYRQDPGLGLRLIYFSYDVKMKEKGDIPEGYSVSREKKERFSLILESASTNQTSMYLCASSLWGSGRAESSTDTQYFGPGTRLTVL.

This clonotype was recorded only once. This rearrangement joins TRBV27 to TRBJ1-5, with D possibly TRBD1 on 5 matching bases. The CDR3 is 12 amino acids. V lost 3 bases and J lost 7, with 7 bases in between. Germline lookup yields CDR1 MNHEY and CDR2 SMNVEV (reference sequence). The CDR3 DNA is TGTGCCAGCAGTTTTTGGGGGCAGCCCCAGCATTTT. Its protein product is CASSFWGQPQHF.

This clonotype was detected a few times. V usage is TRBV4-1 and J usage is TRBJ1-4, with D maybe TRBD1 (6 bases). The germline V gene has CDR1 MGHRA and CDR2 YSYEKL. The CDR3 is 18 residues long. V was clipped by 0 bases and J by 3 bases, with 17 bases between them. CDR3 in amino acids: CASSQDIWGADPNEKLFF. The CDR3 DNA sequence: TGCGCCAGCAGCCAAGATATATGGGGGGCAGATCCTAATGAAAAACTGTTTTTT.

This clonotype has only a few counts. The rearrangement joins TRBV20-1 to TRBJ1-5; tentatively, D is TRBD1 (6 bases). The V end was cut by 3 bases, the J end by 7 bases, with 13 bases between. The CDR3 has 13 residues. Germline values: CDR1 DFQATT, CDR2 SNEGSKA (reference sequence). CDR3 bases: TGCAGTGCTAGTTTGACAGGTGCGCAGCCCCAGCATTTT. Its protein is CSASLTGAQPQHF.

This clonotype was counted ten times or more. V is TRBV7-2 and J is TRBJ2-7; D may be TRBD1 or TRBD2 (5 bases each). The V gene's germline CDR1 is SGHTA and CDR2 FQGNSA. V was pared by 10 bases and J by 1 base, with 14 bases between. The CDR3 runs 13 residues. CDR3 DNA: TGTGCCATCGGCCGGGACCGTTCCTACGAGCAGTACTTC. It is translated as CAIGRDRSYEQYF.

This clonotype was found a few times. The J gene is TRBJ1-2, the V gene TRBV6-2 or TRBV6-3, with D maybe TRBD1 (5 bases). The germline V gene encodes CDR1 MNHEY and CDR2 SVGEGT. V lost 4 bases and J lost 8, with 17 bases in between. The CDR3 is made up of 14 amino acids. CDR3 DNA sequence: TGTGCCAGCAGTTGCTCGGGACTCCGAGGGGGCTACACCTTC. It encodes CASSCSGLRGGYTF.

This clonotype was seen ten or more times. CDR3 coding DNA: TGCGCCAGCAGCCAAAGAAATAGCGGGAGTGGGACAGATACGCAGTATTTT. It is translated as CASSQRNSGSGTDTQYF. The V call is TRBV4-3, the J call TRBJ2-3; 9 bases align to TRBD2. This CDR3 has 17 residues. Trimming removed 2 bases from V and 3 bases from J; junction bases left unmatched: 9. CDR1 and CDR2 (germline): LGHNA, YSLEER.